These 6 T cell receptor beta chains were sequenced from one sample in a study of glioma-infiltrating T cells. The iRepertoire nested amplicon-rescue multiplex PCR amplified TCR alpha and beta CDR3s from RNA. Via MiXCR, TCRdb re-called the multiplex PCR reads, giving one row per CDR3 protein. The sample includes approximately 120,000 distinct CDR3 sequences, 23% seen only once; the top ten take nearly 15%. The sample taken for sequencing was glioma tissue, nonneoplastic brain tissue, or PBMCs (not recorded which). The receptors shown here come from a human donor with low-grade glioma or glioblastoma, undergoing nonglioma brain surgery, or in good health (not recorded which).

To note about this clonotype: Possible read error: a much larger clone is one base away. V and J are TRBV12-3 or TRBV12-4 and TRBJ1-1; 7 bases match TRBD1. After removal of 4 bases from V and 0 bases from J, the junction contained 8 bases not matched to a gene. This CDR3 comprises 16 residues. The chain's CDR3 is CASSCSGTAVNTEAFF. Here the CDR3 DNA reads TGTGCCAGCAGTTGCTCCGGGACAGCAGTGAACACTGAAGCTTTCTTT.

This rearrangement joins TRBV19 to TRBJ2-1, with D possibly being TRBD2 (6 bases). The germline V and J ends were trimmed by 7 bases and 7 bases, with 14 bases remaining between them. Germline CDR1 is LNHDA and CDR2 is SQIVND (reference sequence). The CDR3 extends over 13 amino acids. The CDR3 here is CASIPPRGNEQFF. The CDR3 coding sequence is TGTGCCAGTATTCCCCCCCGGGGGAATGAGCAGTTCTTC.

The rearrangement joins TRBV6-1 to TRBJ1-1; D not resolved. Germline V CDR1 and CDR2: MNHNS, SASEGT. V gave up 11 bases and J gave up 6 bases, with 16 bases separating them. This CDR3 spans 12 amino acids. CDR3 region: CAGNAQYAEAFF. The CDR3 DNA follows: TGTGCCGGCAATGCTCAGTACGCTGAAGCTTTCTTT.

This clonotype was detected a few times. A read error may explain this, as a much larger clone is one base away. This chain links TRBV7-6 with TRBJ2-1; D gene uncertain. Germline V gene data show CDR1 as SGHVS and CDR2 as FNYEAQ. Trimming shortened V by 0 bases and J by 13 bases, and 10 bases separated the two germline ends. This CDR3 is built from 12 residues. The DNA of the CDR3 is TGTGCCAGCAGCTTAGCTGAATACGATCAGTTCTTC. It encodes CASSLAEYDQFF.

On this clonotype: Given a much more abundant clone one base away, this may be a read error. This chain joins TRBV7-9 and TRBJ1-1; D is unresolved. Germline V CDR1 and CDR2: SEHNR, FQNEAQ (reference sequence). Trimming pared 1 base from V and 4 bases from J, leaving 22 bases between. The CDR3 has 18 amino acids. This CDR3 is CASSLDTLARGRITEAFF. Written as DNA, the CDR3 is TGTGCCAGCAGCTTAGATACCTTGGCACGGGGTCGGATCACTGAAGCTTTCTTT.

The V call is TRBV7-9, the J call TRBJ2-6; D is perhaps TRBD1 (5 bases). The CDR3 is 17 amino acids. Trimming took off 2 bases at V and 0 bases at J, with 11 bases between the two ends. The germline V gene encodes CDR1 SEHNR and CDR2 FQNEAQ (reference sequence). CDR3 nucleotides: TGTGCCAGCAGCTTAAGGGGTTGGGGCTCTGGGGCCAACGTCCTGACTTTC. This sequence encodes CASSLRGWGSGANVLTF.